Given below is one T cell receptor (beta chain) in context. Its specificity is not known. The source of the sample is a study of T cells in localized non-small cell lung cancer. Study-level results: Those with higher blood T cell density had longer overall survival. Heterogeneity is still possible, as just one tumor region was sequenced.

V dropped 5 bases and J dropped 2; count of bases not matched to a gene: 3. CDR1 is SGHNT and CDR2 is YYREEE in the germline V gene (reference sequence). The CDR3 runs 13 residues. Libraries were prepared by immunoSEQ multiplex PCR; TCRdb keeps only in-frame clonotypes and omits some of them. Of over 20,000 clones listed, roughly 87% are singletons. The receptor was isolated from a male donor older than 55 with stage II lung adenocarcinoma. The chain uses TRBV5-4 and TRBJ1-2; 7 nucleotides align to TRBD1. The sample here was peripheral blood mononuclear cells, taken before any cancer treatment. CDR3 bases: TGTGCCAGCAGTTCACAGGGGAACTATGGCTACACCTTC. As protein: CASSSQGNYGYTF.